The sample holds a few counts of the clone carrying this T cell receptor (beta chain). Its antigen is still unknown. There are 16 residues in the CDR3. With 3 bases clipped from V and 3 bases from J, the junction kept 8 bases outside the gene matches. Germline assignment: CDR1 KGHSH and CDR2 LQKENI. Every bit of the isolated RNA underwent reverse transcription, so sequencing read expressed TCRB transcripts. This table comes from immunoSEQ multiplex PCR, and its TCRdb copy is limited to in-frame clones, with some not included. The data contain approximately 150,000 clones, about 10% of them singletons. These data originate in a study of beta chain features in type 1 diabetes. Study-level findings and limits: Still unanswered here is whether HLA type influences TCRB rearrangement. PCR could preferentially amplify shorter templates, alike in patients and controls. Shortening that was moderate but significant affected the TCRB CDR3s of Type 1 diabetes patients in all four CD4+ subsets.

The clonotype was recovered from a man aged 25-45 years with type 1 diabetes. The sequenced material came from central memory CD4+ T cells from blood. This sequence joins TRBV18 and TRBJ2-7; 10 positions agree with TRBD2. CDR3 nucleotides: TGTGCCAGCTCACCCAAACTAGCGGGGAGCAACTACGAGCAGTACTTC. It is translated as CASSPKLAGSNYEQYF.